These 18 T cell receptor beta chains share one sample of origin, sequenced in a study of shared clonotypes between healthy human individuals. The table came from immunoSEQ multiplex PCR; TCRdb's copy has only in-frame clones and leaves some out. The table includes about 980,000 clones, less than 85% detected once. The source material was memory CD4+ T cells sorted from blood. Subset in this sample: CD45RA-negative fraction. These receptors were taken from a man aged 18 to 29 in good health.

The chain combines TRBV5-1 with TRBJ2-1, with 7 bases fitting TRBD2. V lost 9 bases and J lost 7; bases outside the gene matches: 16. The CDR3 sequence is 15 residues long. The germline V gene encodes CDR1 SGHRS and CDR2 YFSETQ. The CDR3 protein is CATSSGTKVMNEQFF. DNA for the CDR3: TGCGCCACCTCCTCAGGGACTAAGGTAATGAATGAGCAGTTCTTC.

The rearrangement joins TRBV28 to TRBJ1-5; D not resolved. Germline CDR1 MDHEN, CDR2 SYDVKM. The CDR3 loop spans 14 amino acids. V was cut by 2 bases and J by 3 bases, with 8 bases left in between. The CDR3 loop reads CASSLGSPNQPQHF. The CDR3 DNA reads as TGTGCCAGCAGTTTAGGGAGTCCCAATCAGCCCCAGCATTTT.

Only a few counts were recorded for this clone. The chain couples TRBV18 to TRBJ1-6; D is uncertain. The germline gives CDR1 KGHSH, CDR2 LQKENI. V lost 3 bases to trimming and J lost 5 bases, with 11 bases between them. The CDR3 contains 15 residues. Here the CDR3 DNA reads TGTGCCAGCTCACCTATCCGGGCGAATAATTCACCCCTCCACTTT. Translated, it gives CASSPIRANNSPLHF. Drawing the rest from reference TRBV18 and TRBJ1-6, the complete variable domain is NAGVMQNPRHLVRRRGQEARLRCSPMKGHSHVYWYRQLPEEGLKFMVYLQKENIIDESGMPKERFSAEFPKEGPSILRIQQVVRGDSAAYFCASSPIRANNSPLHFGNGTRLTVT.

The chain has TRBV4-1 and TRBJ2-2; perhaps TRBD1 as D (5 bases). The CDR3 covers 13 residues. V lost 0 bases, J lost 7 bases, and 6 bases lay in between. Germline CDR1 MGHRA, CDR2 YSYEKL. The CDR3 DNA sequence: TGCGCCAGCAGCCAAGATAGGGGCGGGGAGCTGTTTTTT. Its protein is CASSQDRGGELFF.

CDR3 bases: TGTGCCAGCAGCCGAGGCTCTAGCGGGGGAGAGACCCAGTACTTC. It is translated as CASSRGSSGGETQYF. This sequence joins TRBV14 and TRBJ2-5; 10 positions match TRBD2. The germline V gene encodes CDR1 SGHDN and CDR2 FVKESK. V was pared by 4 bases and J by 4 bases, with 6 bases of the junction left unmatched. This CDR3 has 15 amino acids.

The chain carries TRBV18 and TRBJ2-3; D perhaps matches TRBD1 (5 bases). V dropped 2 bases and J dropped 2 bases, with 8 bases sitting between them. Germline-derived CDR1 and CDR2 are KGHSH and LQKENI. This CDR3 is 14 amino acids long. This chain's CDR3 is CASSPGAVTDTQYF. DNA of the CDR3: TGTGCCAGCTCACCAGGGGCAGTCACAGATACGCAGTATTTT.

This clone was seen more than once but under ten times. The CDR3 spells CASGMWGGYTF. As DNA, the CDR3 is TGTGCCAGCGGGATGTGGGGCGGCTACACCTTC. The V gene is TRBV14, the J gene TRBJ1-2; TRBD1 might be the D (5 bases). The V end was cut by 8 bases, the J end by 8 bases, with 12 bases between. Germline V gene sequence: CDR1 SGHDN, CDR2 FVKESK. This CDR3 is 11 amino acids long.

This chain links TRBV29-1 with TRBJ1-3; D is perhaps TRBD1 (6 bases). Per the germline V gene, CDR1 is SQVTM and CDR2 is ANQGSEA. V gave up 5 bases and J gave up 1 base, with 12 bases separating them. The CDR3 spans 14 residues. In DNA form, the CDR3 reads TGCAGCGTTACTGTAGGGGGGTCTGGAAACACCATATATTTT. Translation gives CSVTVGGSGNTIYF.

CDR3 nucleotides: TGCGCCAGCAGCCAAGATAGTGGGCAGGGAGGGGAGACCCAGTACTTC. It encodes CASSQDSGQGGETQYF. This chain links TRBV4-1 with TRBJ2-5; 7 nucleotides line up with TRBD2. Per germline, CDR1 MGHRA and CDR2 YSYEKL. V lost 0 bases, J lost 5 bases, and 9 bases stayed unmatched. The CDR3 covers 16 residues.

This clone has only a few counts. The chain is built from TRBV19 and TRBJ2-3, with 7 bases matching TRBD2. V was pared by 7 bases and J by 2 bases, with 3 bases of the junction left unmatched. The CDR3 is 13 residues long. The V gene's germline CDR1 is LNHDA and CDR2 SQIVND (reference sequence). The CDR3 DNA reads TGTGCCAGTACGGGGGACTACACAGATACGCAGTATTTT. Residues: CASTGDYTDTQYF.

The chain uses TRBV7-9 and TRBJ2-5; tentative D call: TRBD1 (5 bases). The germline gives CDR1 SEHNR, CDR2 FQNEAQ (reference sequence). The CDR3 has 12 residues. V shed 6 bases and J shed 10 bases, with 15 bases lying between them. CDR3 coding DNA: TGTGCCAGCAGGCCTCAGGGTCAAGTCCAGTACTTC. Protein product: CASRPQGQVQYF.

The chain combines TRBV10-1 with TRBJ1-5; no definite D call. CDR1 is WNHNN and CDR2 is SYGVQD in the germline V gene (reference sequence). V was trimmed by 0 bases and J by 6 bases, leaving 0 bases between them. The CDR3 has 11 residues. The DNA of the CDR3 is TGCGCCAGCAGTGAGTCTCAGCCCCAGCATTTT. The encoded protein is CASSESQPQHF.

The chain uses TRBV29-1 and TRBJ1-4, with TRBD1 identical over 9 bases. Germline assignment: CDR1 SQVTM and CDR2 ANQGSEA. V lost 7 bases to trimming and J lost 7 bases; unmatched junction nucleotides: 7. This CDR3 comprises 13 residues. CDR3 bases: TGCAGCGCTTCTACAGGGGGCGGTGAAAAACTGTTTTTT. Protein: CSASTGGGEKLFF.

The chain links TRBV10-3 to TRBJ2-3, with 10 bases fitting TRBD2. Germline trimming cut 0 bases from V and 5 bases from J; bases unmatched to any gene: 5. The CDR3 length is 16 residues. Looked up from germline, CDR1 is ENHRY and CDR2 is SYGVKD. The CDR3 DNA sequence: TGTGCCATCAGTGAGTCTAGCGGGGGGCAGGAAGATACGCAGTATTTT. Protein: CAISESSGGQEDTQYF.

The sample holds a few counts of this clone. The chain couples TRBV19 to TRBJ2-3; 9 nucleotides line up with TRBD1. Trimming cost V 0 bases and J 8 bases; bases outside gene matches: 6. Germline CDR1 and CDR2: LNHDA and SQIVND (reference sequence). The CDR3 totals 15 residues. The DNA for the CDR3 is TGTGCCAGTAGTATAGAGGGGACAGGGAAGAGTACGCAGTATTTT. As protein: CASSIEGTGKSTQYF.

The chain carries TRBV4-1 and TRBJ2-6, with 12 bases fitting TRBD1. The germline V gene has CDR1 MGHRA and CDR2 YSYEKL. The CDR3 is made up of 20 amino acids. J lost 3 bases, V lost 4 bases, and 13 bases had no gene match. The CDR3 DNA reads TGCGCCAGCAGCCGCCTAAATCCCGGGACAGGGGGCTTTGGGGCCAACGTCCTGACTTTC. This encodes CASSRLNPGTGGFGANVLTF.

The chain links TRBV5-1 to TRBJ2-5; 9 bases are shared with TRBD2. The CDR3 runs to 16 residues. Germline lookup yields CDR1 SGHRS and CDR2 YFSETQ. V shed 1 base and J 9 bases; nucleotides not matched to a gene: 13. The DNA for the CDR3 is TGCGCCAGCAGCTTGATGGTCGATAGCGGGAGAACGGCCCAGTACTTC. Amino acids: CASSLMVDSGRTAQYF.

The rearrangement links TRBV10-1 to TRBJ2-7; possible D gene TRBD1, 6 bases. V shed 0 bases and J shed 9 bases, with 18 bases lying between them. Germline V gives CDR1 WNHNN, CDR2 SYGVQD (reference sequence). There are 15 residues in the CDR3. Here the CDR3 reads CASSESRSGVVRQYF. The CDR3 DNA sequence: TGCGCCAGCAGTGAGTCGAGGTCAGGGGTAGTTCGGCAGTACTTC.